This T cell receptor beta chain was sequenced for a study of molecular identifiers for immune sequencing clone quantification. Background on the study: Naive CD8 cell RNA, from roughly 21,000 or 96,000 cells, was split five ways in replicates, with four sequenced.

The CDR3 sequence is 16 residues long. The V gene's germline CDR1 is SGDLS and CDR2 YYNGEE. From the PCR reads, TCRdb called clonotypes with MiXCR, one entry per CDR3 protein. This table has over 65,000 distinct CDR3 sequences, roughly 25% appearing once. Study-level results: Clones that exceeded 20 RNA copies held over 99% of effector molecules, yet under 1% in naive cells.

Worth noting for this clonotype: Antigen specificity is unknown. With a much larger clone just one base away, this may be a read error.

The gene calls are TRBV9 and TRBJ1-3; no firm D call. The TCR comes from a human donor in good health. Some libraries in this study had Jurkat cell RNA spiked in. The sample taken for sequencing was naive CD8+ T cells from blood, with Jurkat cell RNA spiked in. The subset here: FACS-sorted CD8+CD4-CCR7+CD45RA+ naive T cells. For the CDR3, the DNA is TGTGCCAGCAGCGTAGGAGGAGGGTACTCTGGAAACGCCATATATTTT. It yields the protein CASSVGGGYSGNAIYF.